This T cell receptor beta chain was sequenced in a study of shared clonotypes between healthy human individuals. Study conclusions and caveats: Though the depth was large, rarefaction showed that sorted-subset sequencing was incomplete. Sharing across four donors was highest in naive CD4 (roughly 5%) and lowest in memory CD8 (approximately 0.4%).

All donors were Caucasian adults living in Nashville, Tennessee. CDR3 length: 14 residues. Concerning this clone: Its specificity is not known.

In the study's own analysis: Junction-only sequences without quality scores were provided by ImmunoSEQ, so filtering was different. Libraries were prepared by immunoSEQ multiplex PCR; TCRdb keeps only in-frame clonotypes and omits some of them. V, J and clone size are taken as reported in that table, and D and trimming were inferred from the DNA itself. Among some 2,500,000 clones listed, 85% to 95% were seen once. The sequence came from a man between 18 and 35 years old in good health. Some clones in this sample may be carry-over from other donors' samples. Sequenced material: naive CD4+ T cells from PBMCs. Sample subset: CD45RA+ positively selected. V gene TRBV21-1 combines with J gene TRBJ2-7. TRBV21-1 is an annotated pseudogene. DNA of the CDR3: TGTGCCAGCATAAACAAGCCTCACCCTTACGAGCAGTACTTC. This translates into CASINKPHPYEQYF.